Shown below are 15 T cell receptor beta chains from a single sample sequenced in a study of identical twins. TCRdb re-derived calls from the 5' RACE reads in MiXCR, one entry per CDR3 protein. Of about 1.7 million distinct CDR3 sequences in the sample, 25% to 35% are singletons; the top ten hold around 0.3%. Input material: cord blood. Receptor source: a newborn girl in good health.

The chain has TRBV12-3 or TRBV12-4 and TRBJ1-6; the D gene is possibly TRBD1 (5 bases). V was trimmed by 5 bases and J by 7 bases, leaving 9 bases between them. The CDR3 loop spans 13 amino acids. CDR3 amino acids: CASSTGTNSPLHF. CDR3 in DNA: TGTGCCAGCAGTACCGGGACCAATTCACCCCTCCACTTT.

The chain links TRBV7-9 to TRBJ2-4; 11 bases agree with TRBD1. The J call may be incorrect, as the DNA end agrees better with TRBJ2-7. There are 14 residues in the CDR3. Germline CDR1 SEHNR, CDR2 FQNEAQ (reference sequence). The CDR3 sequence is CASSPGQGVHEQYF. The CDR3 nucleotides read TGTGCCAGCAGCCCGGGACAGGGGGTCCACGAGCAGTACTTC.

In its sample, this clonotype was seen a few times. CDR3 loop: CASSLLGDRGHGYTF. The CDR3 DNA follows: TGTGCCAGCAGTTTATTGGGGGACAGGGGGCATGGCTACACCTTC. The chain has TRBV28 and TRBJ1-2; 12 bases line up with TRBD1. The germline CDR1 and CDR2 sequences are MDHEN and SYDVKM. The CDR3 runs 15 residues. V was clipped by 1 base and J by 6 bases; unmatched bases: 3.

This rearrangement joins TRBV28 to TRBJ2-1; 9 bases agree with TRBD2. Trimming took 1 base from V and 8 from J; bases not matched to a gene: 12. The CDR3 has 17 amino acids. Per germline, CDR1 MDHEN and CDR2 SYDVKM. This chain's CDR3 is CASSLFRGREISDEQFF. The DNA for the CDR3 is TGTGCCAGCAGTTTATTCCGCGGGAGGGAGATCTCGGATGAGCAGTTCTTC.

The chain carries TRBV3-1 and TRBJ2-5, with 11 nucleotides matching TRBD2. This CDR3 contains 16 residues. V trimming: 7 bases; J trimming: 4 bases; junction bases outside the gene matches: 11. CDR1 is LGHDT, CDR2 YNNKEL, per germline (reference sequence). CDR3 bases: TGTGCCAGCACCGGGACTAGCGGCCCGGTGGGAGAGACCCAGTACTTC. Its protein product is CASTGTSGPVGETQYF.

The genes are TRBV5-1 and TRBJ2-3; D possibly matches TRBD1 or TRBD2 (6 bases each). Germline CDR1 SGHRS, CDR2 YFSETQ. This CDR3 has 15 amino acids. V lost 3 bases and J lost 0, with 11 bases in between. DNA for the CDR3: TGCGCCAGCAGCTGGGGGGCTGCTAGCACAGATACGCAGTATTTT. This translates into CASSWGAASTDTQYF.

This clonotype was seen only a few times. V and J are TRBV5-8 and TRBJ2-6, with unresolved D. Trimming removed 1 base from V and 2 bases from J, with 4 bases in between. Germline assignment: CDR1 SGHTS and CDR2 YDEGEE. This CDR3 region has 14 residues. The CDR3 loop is CASSLYPGANVLTF. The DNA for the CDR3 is TGTGCCAGCAGCTTGTACCCTGGGGCCAACGTCCTGACTTTC. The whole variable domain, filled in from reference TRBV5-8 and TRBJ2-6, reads EAGVTQSPTHLIKTRGQQATLRCSPISGHTSVYWYQQALGLGLQFLLWYDEGEERNRGNFPPRFSGRQFPNYSSELNVNALELEDSALYLCASSLYPGANVLTFGAGSRLTVL.

The CDR3 region has the DNA TGTGCCATCAGCCCCGACGGGTTCTACGAGCAGTACTTC. It codes for CAISPDGFYEQYF. The J gene is TRBJ2-4, the V gene TRBV10-3; the D is unclear. The tail of the sequence fits TRBJ2-7 better, so the J call may be wrong. CDR3 length equals 13 residues. Per germline, CDR1 ENHRY and CDR2 SYGVKD.

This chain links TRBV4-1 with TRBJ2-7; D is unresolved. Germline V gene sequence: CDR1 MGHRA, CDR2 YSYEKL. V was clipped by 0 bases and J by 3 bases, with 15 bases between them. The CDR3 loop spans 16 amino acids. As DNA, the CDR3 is TGCGCCAGCAGCCAAGAGGGTGGCGGCAGGCACTACGAGCAGTACTTC. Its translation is CASSQEGGGRHYEQYF.

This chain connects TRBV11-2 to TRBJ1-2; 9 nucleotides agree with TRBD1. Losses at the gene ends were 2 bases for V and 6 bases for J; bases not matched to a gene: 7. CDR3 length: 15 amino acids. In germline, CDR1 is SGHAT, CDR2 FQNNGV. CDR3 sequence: CASSLPPRDRDGYTF. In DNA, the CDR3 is TGTGCCAGCAGCTTACCCCCCCGGGACAGGGATGGCTACACCTTC. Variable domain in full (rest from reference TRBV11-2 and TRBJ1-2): EAGVAQSPRYKIIEKRQSVAFWCNPISGHATLYWYQQILGQGPKLLIQFQNNGVVDDSQLPKDRFSAERLKGVDSTLKIQPAKLEDSAVYLCASSLPPRDRDGYTFGSGTRLTVV.

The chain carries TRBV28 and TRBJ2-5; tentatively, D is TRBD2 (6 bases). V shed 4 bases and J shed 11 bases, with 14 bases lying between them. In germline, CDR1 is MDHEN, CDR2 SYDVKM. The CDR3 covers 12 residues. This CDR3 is CASSSPGLGQYF. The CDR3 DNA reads TGTGCCAGCAGTTCCCCGGGACTCGGGCAGTACTTC.

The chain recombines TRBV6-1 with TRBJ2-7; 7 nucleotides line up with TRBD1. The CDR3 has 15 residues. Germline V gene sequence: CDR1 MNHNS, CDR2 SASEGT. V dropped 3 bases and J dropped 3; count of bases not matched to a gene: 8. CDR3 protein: CASSENRGINYEQYF. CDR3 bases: TGTGCCAGCAGTGAGAACAGGGGAATAAACTACGAGCAGTACTTC.

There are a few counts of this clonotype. DNA for the CDR3: TGTGCCAGCAGTCTTATTTACACCCTGACAGGTGGGAGGTACGAGCAGTACTTC. It translates to CASSLIYTLTGGRYEQYF. The chain joins TRBV28 to TRBJ2-7; either TRBD1 or TRBD2 may fit D (6 bases each). CDR3 length: 18 amino acids. V was pared by 5 bases and J by 4 bases, with 27 bases between. Germline loops: CDR1 MDHEN, CDR2 SYDVKM.

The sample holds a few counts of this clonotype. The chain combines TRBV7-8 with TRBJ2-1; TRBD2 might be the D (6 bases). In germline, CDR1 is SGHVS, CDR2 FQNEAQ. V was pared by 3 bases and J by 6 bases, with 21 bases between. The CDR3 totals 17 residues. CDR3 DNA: TGTGCCAGCAGCTTTAGGTGGGGTGGGGACTCCGGCAATGAGCAGTTCTTC. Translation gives CASSFRWGGDSGNEQFF.

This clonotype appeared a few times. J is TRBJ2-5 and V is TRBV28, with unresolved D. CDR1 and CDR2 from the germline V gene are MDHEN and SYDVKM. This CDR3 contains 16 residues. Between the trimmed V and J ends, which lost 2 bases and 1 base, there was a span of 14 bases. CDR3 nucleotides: TGTGCCAGCAGTTTACCCCCCGGACGGTTCCAAGAGACCCAGTACTTC. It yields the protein CASSLPPGRFQETQYF. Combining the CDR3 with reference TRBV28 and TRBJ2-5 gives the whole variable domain DVKVTQSSRYLVKRTGEKVFLECVQDMDHENMFWYRQDPGLGLRLIYFSYDVKMKEKGDIPEGYSVSREKKERFSLILESASTNQTSMYLCASSLPPGRFQETQYFGPGTRLLVL.